This T cell receptor beta chain came from a study of regulatory T cells in long-lasting Graves disease. Findings and limits, study-wide: Under persistent disease, TRBV28, TRBJ1-2 and TRBJ2-5 were used preferentially.

Both iRepertoire HTBI primers and Arm-PCR of CDR3 regions were used to build the TCR beta libraries. TCRdb fed the multiplex PCR reads into MiXCR, producing one record per CDR3 protein. Of roughly 380,000 distinct CDR3 sequences listed, around 15% are singletons. This clonotype was found many times. Its antigen is unknown. As for time point: newly diagnosed GD, antithyroid drugs for less than 3 months. There was RNA extracted from PBMCs, and the TCR library was made from it. Clinicians diagnosed Graves' disease using American Thyroid Association guidelines. Looked up from germline, CDR1 is MDHEN and CDR2 is SYDVKM. This CDR3 spans 16 amino acids. V lost 2 bases, J lost 4 bases, and 15 bases lay in between. These same data were also listed under a study on T cells in Graves' hyperthyroidism and ophthalmopathy.

Sequenced here: peripheral blood mononuclear cells (PBMCs), sampled at new diagnosis, from a patient treated with antithyroid drugs. This chain joins TRBV28 and TRBJ1-3; D may be TRBD1 (5 bases). The clonotype was recovered from a man in his forties or fifties with Graves disease. CDR3 amino acids: CASSLPIRGTGNTIYF. Here the CDR3 DNA reads TGTGCCAGCAGTTTACCCATCCGGGGGACCGGAAACACCATATATTTT.